These 2 T cell receptor beta chains were sequenced from one sample in a study of blood T cell repertoires in COVID-19. The repertoire was sequenced with immunoSEQ multiplex PCR; TCRdb's copy has only in-frame clones and lacks some. This table has over 80,000 clones, less than 85% appearing once. Specimen: peripheral blood. These receptors all come from an elderly woman with active or convalescent COVID-19.

This chain uses TRBV21-1 with TRBJ2-3; the table names TRBD2, a call not compared with the DNA. TRBV21-1 is reported as a pseudogene. The CDR3 is 18 residues long. CDR3 sequence: CASSKKGPSGRRTDTQYF. In nucleotides, the CDR3 is TGTGCCAGCAGCAAAAAGGGGCCTAGCGGGAGGAGGACAGATACGCAGTATTTT.

The chain has TRBV5-1 and TRBJ2-5; TRBD2 aligns across 12 bases. V was pared by 3 bases and J by 4 bases, with 4 bases of the junction left unmatched. Germline assignment: CDR1 SGHRS and CDR2 YFSETQ. The CDR3 is 15 residues long. CDR3 region: CASSYPSGRGETQYF. The CDR3 DNA follows: TGCGCCAGCAGCTACCCTAGCGGGAGGGGAGAGACCCAGTACTTC.